This T cell receptor (beta chain) was retrieved from a study of PD-L1 blockade in urothelial cancer. The overall study: About 85% of the 29 patients were men whose urothelial cancer was bladder-origin. Study patients had been treated with 0 to 3 previous chemotherapy regimens. General observations from the study: Those with durable benefit had larger increases in tumor-associated blood clones at 3 weeks.

Concerning this clone itself: Its antigen is undetermined.

Patients yielded 1 to 8 samples each, pretreatment and on-treatment. J was trimmed by 4 bases and V by 3 bases; bases with no gene match: 5. Germline CDR1 is LNHDA and CDR2 is SQIVND (reference sequence). The length of the CDR3 is 15 residues. Repertoires were generated with immunoSEQ multiplex PCR, while TCRdb's copy carries only in-frame clones and drops some. The sample yields around 100,000 clones, around 85% seen once. The chain joins TRBV19 to TRBJ1-2; 10 bases are a match to TRBD1. This clonotype originated in a man in his forties or fifties with urothelial cancer. Sequencing was performed on PBMCs, taken around atezolizumab (anti-PD-L1) treatment. The CDR3 sequence: CASSIDRGPSYGYTF. CDR3 DNA: TGTGCCAGTAGTATCGACAGGGGGCCTAGCTATGGCTACACCTTC.